This T cell receptor (beta chain) was sequenced in a study of T cells in Graves' hyperthyroidism and ophthalmopathy. Whole-study findings and limits: Most expanded thyroid clonotypes above 0.001 recurred in blood. Ophthalmopathy was told apart from stable hyperthyroidism by a 13 V-J model.

In this sample, this clonotype turned up many times. Its antigen is currently unknown. There were TCR beta CDR3 regions amplified from RNA transcripts. RT-PCR in the first round (using the HTBI primer set) targeted the TCR CDR3. TCRdb re-called the multiplex PCR reads through MiXCR, storing one row per CDR3 protein. The sample consists of 550,000 to 850,000 distinct CDR3 sequences, over 15% of them appearing once. Diagnoses were made from clinical symptoms, serum measures (thyroxine and TRAb), thyroid ultrasound and orbital computed tomography. The CDR3 spans 14 residues. Germline V lookup: CDR1 LGHDT, CDR2 YNNKEL (reference sequence). V gave up 0 bases and J gave up 10 bases; unmatched junction bases: 7.

The chain has TRBV3-1 and TRBJ1-1; 8 bases line up with TRBD1. The specimen sequenced was blood. The TCR originated in a woman aged 45-65 years with Graves' hyperthyroidism that later progressed to Graves' ophthalmopathy. The CDR3 reads CASSQESVGQGAFF. The CDR3, as DNA: TGTGCCAGCAGCCAAGAGTCGGTAGGACAGGGAGCTTTCTTT.